The next 13 T cell receptor beta chains were all read from a single sample in a study of control samples from healthy donors and cancer patients (dated by TCRdb to about 2020). The library was built by means of the immunoSEQ multiplex PCR assay. TCRdb obtained this table from immuneACCESS and retained in-frame rearrangements with V and J assigned. These tables miss some clones; where compared with another copy, unresolved V genes account for less than half of the shortfall, and the remainder is unexplained. This sample is represented by 150,000 to 200,000 clones; just over 90% of them were singletons. The ten largest clones take up 4.1% of the sample. Sequencing used blood. Receptor source: a woman aged 55-69 years in good health.

The rearrangement links TRBV19 to TRBJ2-5; a possible D gene is TRBD2 (6 bases). This CDR3 contains 16 residues. With 6 bases removed from V and 5 bases from J, the gap between germline ends came to 22 bases. Germline V gives CDR1 LNHDA, CDR2 SQIVND (reference sequence). CDR3 loop: CASSVVGGGPSETQYF. The CDR3 DNA is TGTGCCAGTAGCGTCGTCGGGGGAGGTCCTAGTGAGACCCAGTACTTC. Using reference TRBV19 and TRBJ2-5 for the parts outside the CDR3, the full variable domain is DGGITQSPKYLFRKEGQNVTLSCEQNLNHDAMYWYRQDPGQGLRLIYYSQIVNDFQKGDIAEGYSVSREKKESFPLTVTSAQKNPTAFYLCASSVVGGGPSETQYFGPGTRLLVL.

CDR3 loop: CAWGQGAVEAFF. Here the CDR3 DNA reads TGTGCCTGGGGACAGGGGGCCGTTGAAGCTTTCTTT. V is TRBV30 and J is TRBJ1-1, with 11 positions matching TRBD1. This CDR3 is built from 12 residues. V lost 5 bases to trimming and J lost 7 bases; unmatched junction nucleotides: 3. Germline V gives CDR1 GTSNPN, CDR2 SVGIG (reference sequence).

The chain links TRBV7-3 to TRBJ2-3; D may correspond to TRBD1 or TRBD2 (5 bases each). The CDR3 runs to 17 residues. V lost 4 bases and J lost 2, with 19 bases in between. Germline CDR1 is SGHTA and CDR2 is FQGTGA. Here the CDR3 reads CASSSPRDPHSTDTQYF. CDR3 coding DNA: TGTGCCAGCAGCTCCCCTCGGGACCCCCATTCCACAGATACGCAGTATTTT.

This clone has just one count. The genes are TRBV12-3 or TRBV12-4 and TRBJ1-2; D is possibly TRBD1 (6 bases). This CDR3 is 12 amino acids long. Trimming pared 8 bases from V and 4 bases from J, leaving 11 bases between. The CDR3 DNA sequence: TGTGCCAGCCGGTCAGGGGCCTATGGCTACACCTTC. It translates to CASRSGAYGYTF.

The V call is TRBV6-6, the J call TRBJ1-1; unclear D gene. Trimming cost V 6 bases and J 0 bases, with 11 bases left between them. This CDR3 has 14 amino acids. CDR1 and CDR2 (germline): MNHNY, SVGAGI (reference sequence). Written as DNA, the CDR3 is TGTGCCAGCAGCCCCTCACAGATGAACACTGAAGCTTTCTTT. Encoded protein: CASSPSQMNTEAFF.

The CDR3 DNA is TGTGCCAGCAGCTTAACCCGCCCAACGAACACTGAAGCTTTCTTT. Amino acids: CASSLTRPTNTEAFF. This chain joins TRBV7-3 and TRBJ1-1; no definite D call. CDR3 length equals 15 residues. The germline V gene has CDR1 SGHTA and CDR2 FQGTGA. V lost 0 bases and J 1 base, leaving 9 bases between the germline ends.

V is TRBV10-3 and J is TRBJ1-2, with D maybe TRBD1 (6 bases). The CDR3 contains 14 residues. Trimming left V 3 bases short and J 8 bases short, with 16 bases between. The germline V gene has CDR1 ENHRY and CDR2 SYGVKD. This CDR3 is CAISEQEEGGGYTF. DNA of the CDR3: TGTGCCATCAGTGAACAGGAGGAGGGGGGAGGCTACACCTTC.

This chain links TRBV13 with TRBJ2-3, with D possibly matching TRBD2 (5 bases). The germline V and J ends were trimmed by 5 bases and 2 bases, with 17 bases remaining between them. The CDR3 contains 16 residues. Germline-derived CDR1 and CDR2 are PRHDT and FYEKMQ (reference sequence). In DNA, the CDR3 is TGTGCCAGCAGCCACGGCACCGGACTTGACACAGATACGCAGTATTTT. This gives the protein CASSHGTGLDTDTQYF.

The J gene is TRBJ2-3, the V gene TRBV11-2; 9 nucleotides agree with TRBD2. CDR1 and CDR2 (germline): SGHAT, FQNNGV. The trim removed 2 bases at V and 4 bases at J, leaving 1 base unmatched. This CDR3 is 14 amino acids long. CDR3 in DNA: TGTGCCAGCAGCTTATTAGCGGGGGCAGATACGCAGTATTTT. Amino acid sequence: CASSLLAGADTQYF.

CDR3 sequence (DNA): TGCGCCAGCAGCTTGGACCCAGCGGGCACTGAAGCTTTCTTT. It yields the protein CASSLDPAGTEAFF. This rearrangement joins TRBV5-1 to TRBJ1-1, with D uncertain. Germline-derived CDR1 and CDR2 are SGHRS and YFSETQ. The CDR3 contains 14 residues. Trimming took off 0 bases at V and 4 bases at J, with 10 bases between the two ends.

The V and J genes are TRBV6-6 and TRBJ2-3; D call uncertain. Per germline, CDR1 MNHNY and CDR2 SVGAGI (reference sequence). V was trimmed by 2 bases and J by 6 bases, leaving 9 bases between them. The CDR3 spans 13 residues. CDR3 region: CASSYKGLDTQYF. DNA of the CDR3: TGTGCCAGCAGTTACAAGGGTTTGGATACGCAGTATTTT.

The V call is TRBV5-8, the J call TRBJ1-5; 7 positions match TRBD1. The CDR3 covers 17 residues. The germline gives CDR1 SGHTS, CDR2 YDEGEE. With V trimmed by 0 bases and J by 2 bases, 8 bases remained unmatched. CDR3 loop: CASSLGRDSAGNQPQHF. The CDR3 DNA reads TGTGCCAGCAGCTTGGGGCGGGACAGCGCTGGCAATCAGCCCCAGCATTTT.

The chain carries TRBV9 and TRBJ2-7; TRBD2 aligns across 7 bases. The CDR3 loop spans 14 amino acids. Per the germline V gene, CDR1 is SGDLS and CDR2 is YYNGEE. Germline trimming cut 1 base from V and 1 base from J; bases unmatched to any gene: 2. For the CDR3, the DNA is TGTGCCAGCAGCGTACTAGCGGATTCCTACGAGCAGTACTTC. Its translation is CASSVLADSYEQYF.